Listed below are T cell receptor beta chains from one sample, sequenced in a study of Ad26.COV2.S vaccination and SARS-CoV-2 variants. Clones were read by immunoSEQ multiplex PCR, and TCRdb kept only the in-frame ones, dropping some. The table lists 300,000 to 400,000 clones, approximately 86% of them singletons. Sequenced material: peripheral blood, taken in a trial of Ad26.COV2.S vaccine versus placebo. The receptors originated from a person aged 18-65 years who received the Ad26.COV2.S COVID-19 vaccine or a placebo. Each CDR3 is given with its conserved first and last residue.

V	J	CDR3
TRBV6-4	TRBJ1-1	CASSAQGAGTEAFF
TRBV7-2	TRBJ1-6	CASSYGTGSGSPLHF
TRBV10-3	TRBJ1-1	CAIRASGGLRFREAFF
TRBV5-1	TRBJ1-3	CASSSTGTGSGNTIYF
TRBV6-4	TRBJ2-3	CASSTGPGTDTQYF
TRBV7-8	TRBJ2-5	CASSLGTSGGARETQYF
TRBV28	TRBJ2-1	CASSSAGAKPNEQFF
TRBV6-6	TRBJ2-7	CASRLGTDEQYF
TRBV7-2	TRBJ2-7	CASSLGYIYEQYF
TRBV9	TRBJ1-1	CASSPPGQLGAEAFF
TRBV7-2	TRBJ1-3	CASSLGSGAAGNTIYF
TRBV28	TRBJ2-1	CASNPGQGINEQFF
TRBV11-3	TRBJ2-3	CASSYSPHPGGADTQYF
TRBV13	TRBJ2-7	CASSPDRGAFYEQYF
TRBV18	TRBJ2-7	CASSPPRTEYEQYF